The 30 T cell receptor beta chains reported below all come from one sample, sequenced in a study of post-analysis software for immune sequencing data. Points from the study as a whole: Roughly five TRBV segments appeared more often in patients than in controls, and TRBV5-6, TRBV5-1 and TRBV20-1 were among these.

Unique molecular identifiers tagged the TCR beta cDNA libraries. TCRdb re-called the PCR reads with MiXCR, one entry per CDR3 protein. In the table there are 800,000 to 950,000 distinct CDR3 sequences, roughly half of which are singletons. Their antigens are not known. Sequencing was done on a sample of blood. Receptors originate from a girl aged 10 to 17 with multiple sclerosis.

The chain uses TRBV29-1 and TRBJ1-1; D gene uncertain. V was trimmed by 8 bases and J by 4 bases, leaving 17 bases between them. Germline V gives CDR1 SQVTM, CDR2 ANQGSEA. CDR3 length: 13 residues. The CDR3 DNA sequence: TGCAGCTCAACCCCACGGGTTGGCACTGAAGCTTTCTTT. The encoded protein is CSSTPRVGTEAFF.

For this clonotype: One end of the junction does not line up with germline, which may come from a read error. The J gene is TRBJ2-7, the V gene TRBV29-1; the match to TRBD1 covers 11 bases. CDR3 length: 14 amino acids. Germline V CDR1 and CDR2: SQVTM, ANQGSEA. The CDR3 sequence: CSVRPGQGVYGQYF. Written as DNA, the CDR3 is TGCAGCGTTCGTCCGGGACAGGGGGTCTACGGGCAGTACTTC.

The chain has TRBV4-1 and TRBJ2-1, with TRBD2 identical over 8 bases. This CDR3 has 17 residues. Looked up from germline, CDR1 is MGHRA and CDR2 is YSYEKL. V shed 4 bases and J 4 bases; nucleotides not matched to a gene: 12. The CDR3 nucleotides read TGCGCCAGCAGCCTCTTTTTGGGCGGGGGGCATTACAATGAGCAGTTCTTC. It is translated as CASSLFLGGGHYNEQFF.

The rearrangement joins TRBV5-1 to TRBJ2-3; 9 bases line up with TRBD1. Per germline, CDR1 SGHRS and CDR2 YFSETQ. Trimming removed 4 bases from V and 6 bases from J; junction bases left unmatched: 6. CDR3 length equals 14 residues. The CDR3 here is CASSIGTGSDTQYF. DNA of the CDR3: TGCGCCAGCAGCATCGGGACAGGGTCGGATACGCAGTATTTT.

The chain recombines TRBV12-5 with TRBJ2-1; D uncertain. Germline-derived CDR1 and CDR2 are LGHNT and FRNRAP. V lost 4 bases and J 2 bases, leaving 6 bases between the germline ends. This CDR3 comprises 13 residues. The CDR3 reads CASGSPAYNEQFF. In nucleotides, the CDR3 is TGTGCTAGTGGTTCCCCAGCCTACAATGAGCAGTTCTTC.

A word on this clonotype: A read error may account for a junction end that differs from germline. The genes are TRBV5-1 and TRBJ2-1; 8 bases line up with TRBD2. CDR1 is SGHRS and CDR2 is YFSETQ in the germline V gene. This CDR3 contains 16 residues. The CDR3: CAGSGGAGALYNEQFF. The CDR3 region has the DNA TGCGCCGGCAGCGGGGGAGCGGGAGCCCTCTACAATGAGCAGTTCTTC.

V usage is TRBV27 and J usage is TRBJ1-1; D not resolved. There are 12 residues in the CDR3. From germline, CDR1 is MNHEY and CDR2 SMNVEV (reference sequence). The V end lost 7 bases, the J end lost 5 bases, and 11 bases lay between the germline ends. The CDR3 sequence: CASKTAGTEAFF. CDR3 nucleotide sequence: TGTGCCAGCAAGACGGCGGGGACTGAAGCTTTCTTT.

The chain employs TRBV5-1 and TRBJ1-2; D might be TRBD1 (5 bases). Trimming cost V 0 bases and J 1 base, with 16 bases left between them. CDR1 and CDR2 from the germline V gene are SGHRS and YFSETQ. The CDR3 extends over 17 amino acids. The DNA of the CDR3 is TGCGCCAGCAGCTTGGGTCCACCCGGGACGGTTAACTATGGCTACACCTTC. It translates to CASSLGPPGTVNYGYTF.

This clonotype was seen ten or more times. The rearrangement links TRBV29-1 to TRBJ2-7; TRBD1 aligns across 7 bases. CDR3 length equals 12 residues. V was pared by 4 bases and J by 2 bases, with 2 bases of the junction left unmatched. The germline gives CDR1 SQVTM, CDR2 ANQGSEA. CDR3 residues: CSVGQGAYEQYF. CDR3 in DNA: TGCAGCGTTGGACAGGGAGCCTACGAGCAGTACTTC.

The chain links TRBV7-3 to TRBJ2-2; no clear D gene. Trimming left V 5 bases short and J 1 base short, with 11 bases between. Germline lookup yields CDR1 SGHTA and CDR2 FQGTGA. The CDR3 sequence is 15 residues long. DNA of the CDR3: TGTGCCAGCAGCGGCTACCCCCTGAACACCGGGGAGCTGTTTTTT. Its protein is CASSGYPLNTGELFF.

This clonotype was recorded a few times. J is TRBJ2-7 and V is TRBV7-8; D possibly corresponds to TRBD1 (5 bases). V was trimmed by 6 bases and J by 1 base, leaving 10 bases between them. Germline V gene lookup returns CDR1 SGHVS and CDR2 FQNEAQ. The CDR3 is 13 amino acids. The CDR3 spells CASRYKGSYEQYF. DNA for the CDR3: TGTGCCAGCAGATATAAGGGGTCCTACGAGCAGTACTTC.

The rearrangement uses TRBV29-1 and TRBJ1-1; the D gene is possibly TRBD1 (5 bases). V gave up 7 bases and J gave up 7 bases, with 13 bases separating them. Germline V lookup: CDR1 SQVTM, CDR2 ANQGSEA. The CDR3 is made up of 11 amino acids. The CDR3 reads CSAMTAHEAFF. The CDR3 DNA reads as TGCAGCGCCATGACAGCTCATGAAGCTTTCTTT.

This clonotype was seen a handful of times. The chain couples TRBV10-3 to TRBJ2-3; 8 bases match TRBD1. This CDR3 comprises 14 residues. Germline CDR1 ENHRY, CDR2 SYGVKD. Trimming cost V 8 bases and J 4 bases; bases outside gene matches: 8. CDR3 amino acids: CAIGTGGFSDTQYF. The CDR3 region has the DNA TGTGCCATCGGTACAGGGGGGTTCTCAGATACGCAGTATTTT.

The gene calls are TRBV5-1 and TRBJ1-1; D not resolved. Trimming pared 2 bases from V and 3 bases from J, leaving 11 bases between. The CDR3 has 14 residues. The germline V gene encodes CDR1 SGHRS and CDR2 YFSETQ. CDR3 in amino acids: CASSFAGRDTEAFF. The CDR3 DNA follows: TGCGCCAGCAGCTTCGCCGGGCGGGACACTGAAGCTTTCTTT.

V and J are TRBV6-5 and TRBJ1-4; tentatively, D is TRBD1 (5 bases). The CDR3 has 15 amino acids. CDR1 MNHEY and CDR2 SVGAGI come from the germline V gene. Trimming removed 6 bases at V and 1 base at J, with 12 bases between. The CDR3 region has the DNA TGTGCCAGCAGGTCCCGGGGGGAAACTAATGAAAAACTGTTTTTT. It yields the protein CASRSRGETNEKLFF.

The rearrangement uses TRBV20-1 and TRBJ1-2, with TRBD1 matching 7 bases. The CDR3 runs to 12 residues. The germline V gene has CDR1 DFQATT and CDR2 SNEGSKA (reference sequence). Trimming took 3 bases from V and 8 from J; bases not matched to a gene: 6. The CDR3 bases are TGCAGTGCTAGTGACAGGGCTCGCGGCTACACCTTC. Translating gives CSASDRARGYTF.

This chain uses TRBV29-1 with TRBJ2-1, with D hard to call. The CDR3 is made up of 14 amino acids. V was shortened by 7 bases and J by 10 bases, with 23 bases between the two germline ends. CDR1 is SQVTM and CDR2 is ANQGSEA in the germline V gene. The CDR3 loop reads CSAGLLFVSGEQFF. The CDR3 DNA reads as TGCAGCGCCGGGCTCTTGTTCGTTTCTGGGGAGCAGTTCTTC.

This clonotype came up a few times. The rearrangement joins TRBV4-1 to TRBJ1-1, with 9 bases aligning to TRBD1. The CDR3 covers 16 residues. Germline CDR1 reads MGHRA; CDR2 reads YSYEKL. V was clipped by 2 bases and J by 2 bases; unmatched bases: 6. In DNA form, the CDR3 reads TGCGCCAGCAGCCAAAGACAGGGGGGTCGTAACACTGAAGCTTTCTTT. Translation: CASSQRQGGRNTEAFF.

V is TRBV11-1 and J is TRBJ2-1, with no clear D. Germline CDR1 SGHAT, CDR2 FQDESV (reference sequence). Trimming took 1 base from V and 0 from J, leaving 13 bases between them. The CDR3 covers 17 residues. The CDR3 loop reads CASSLVGSPSSYNEQFF. The CDR3 DNA is TGTGCCAGCAGCTTAGTCGGTAGCCCAAGCTCCTACAATGAGCAGTTCTTC.

This clonotype was found a few times. This chain joins TRBV24-1 and TRBJ2-1; D gene uncertain. Trimming left V 3 bases short and J 5 bases short, with 7 bases between. There are 13 residues in the CDR3. Looked up from germline, CDR1 is KGHDR and CDR2 is SFDVKD. The CDR3 spells CATSDPGHNEQFF. For the CDR3, the DNA is TGTGCCACCAGTGATCCGGGCCACAATGAGCAGTTCTTC.

The V gene is TRBV12-3 or TRBV12-4, the J gene TRBJ2-1; 9 bases match TRBD1. There are 15 residues in the CDR3. V lost 5 bases, J lost 1 base, and 3 bases stayed unmatched. For the CDR3, the DNA is TGTGCCAGCAGTCCCGGGACAGGGTCCTACAATGAGCAGTTCTTC. This translates into CASSPGTGSYNEQFF.

With regard to this clonotype: The junction does not match germline at one end; this may be a read error. The V and J genes are TRBV6-1 and TRBJ2-7, with D perhaps matching TRBD1 or TRBD2 (5 bases each). CDR1 MNHNS and CDR2 SASEGT come from the germline V gene. CDR3 length: 13 residues. The CDR3, as DNA: TGTGCCGGCAGTGGGACGGCGGCTGGCGAGCAGTACTTC. Protein sequence: CAGSGTAAGEQYF.

The genes are TRBV5-1 and TRBJ2-1; tentative D call: TRBD2 (5 bases). CDR3 length: 14 amino acids. V gave up 4 bases and J gave up 6 bases, with 14 bases separating them. Germline assignment: CDR1 SGHRS and CDR2 YFSETQ. The CDR3 here is CASSPGVEGNEQFF. CDR3 DNA: TGCGCCAGCAGCCCCGGGGTTGAGGGCAATGAGCAGTTCTTC.

This chain joins TRBV5-1 and TRBJ1-4, with 8 bases aligning to TRBD1. V gave up 2 bases and J gave up 8 bases; unmatched junction bases: 5. The length of the CDR3 is 14 residues. Germline V CDR1 and CDR2: SGHRS, YFSETQ. The CDR3 sequence: CASSFRDRSEKLFF. The CDR3 nucleotides are TGCGCCAGCAGCTTCCGGGACAGGTCAGAAAAACTGTTTTTT.

Here the CDR3 DNA reads TGTGCCAGCAGCTTGACCGGGACTGCAAACCGGGACTCCAAGTTTTGGCAGTACTTC. Encoded protein: CASSLTGTANRDSKFWQYF. The chain recombines TRBV7-9 with TRBJ2-7; TRBD2 is a possible D gene (6 bases). This CDR3 has 19 residues. Germline V gene data show CDR1 as SEHNR and CDR2 as FQNEAQ (reference sequence). V dropped 3 bases and J dropped 9 bases, with 33 bases sitting between them. The variable domain in full, completed from reference TRBV7-9 and TRBJ2-7, reads DTGVSQNPRHKITKRGQNVTFRCDPISEHNRLYWYRQTLGQGPEFLTYFQNEAQLEKSRLLSDRFSAERPKGSFSTLEIQRTEQGDSAMYLCASSLTGTANRDSKFWQYFGPGTRLTVT.

The chain has TRBV5-1 and TRBJ2-5, with TRBD2 as a possible D gene (6 bases). Trimming took 0 bases from V and 11 from J, leaving 26 bases between them. CDR1 SGHRS and CDR2 YFSETQ come from the germline V gene. The CDR3 is 17 amino acids. CDR3 region: CASSLAVGGYDQNEQYF. As DNA, the CDR3 is TGCGCCAGCAGCTTGGCTGTGGGGGGATACGATCAAAATGAGCAGTACTTC.

The gene calls are TRBV12-3 or TRBV12-4 and TRBJ1-5; D unresolved. Trimming pared 8 bases from V and 7 bases from J, leaving 18 bases between. The CDR3 runs 14 residues. CDR3 nucleotides: TGTGCCAGCCTGCCGGTGGGAGTTGGGCAGCCCCAGCATTTT. Translation: CASLPVGVGQPQHF.

The chain employs TRBV11-1 and TRBJ2-1, with TRBD2 matching over 7 bases. V lost 6 bases to trimming and J lost 6 bases; unmatched junction nucleotides: 14. Germline CDR1 is SGHAT and CDR2 is FQDESV (reference sequence). The CDR3 is made up of 16 amino acids. The CDR3 DNA reads TGTGCCAGCAGTCAAATTAGCAGCGGGGACTTCAATGAGCAGTTCTTC. It is translated as CASSQISSGDFNEQFF.

This clonotype was counted only a few times. The rearrangement uses TRBV11-1 and TRBJ2-5; the D gene is possibly TRBD1 (5 bases). The end of the DNA fits TRBJ2-7 better, so the J call may be wrong. The length of the CDR3 is 13 residues. Germline V gives CDR1 SGHAT, CDR2 FQDESV (reference sequence). CDR3 nucleotides: TGTGCCAGCAGCTTGCGCAGGGTCGACGAGCAGTACTTC. This gives the protein CASSLRRVDEQYF.

This chain joins TRBV5-1 and TRBJ2-1, with D maybe TRBD2 (5 bases). The CDR3 consists of 14 residues. CDR1 is SGHRS, CDR2 YFSETQ, per germline. Deletions cut 4 bases from V and 4 bases from J, with 12 bases between. CDR3 loop: CASSVRALYNEQFF. The CDR3 DNA follows: TGCGCCAGCAGCGTGCGGGCGTTATACAATGAGCAGTTCTTC.